These 6 T cell receptor beta chains came from one sample sequenced in a study of blood T cell repertoires in COVID-19. Sequencing used immunoSEQ multiplex PCR; TCRdb keeps in-frame clones, though not all of them. This table holds 150,000 to 170,000 clones, roughly 80% found once. Sequencing input: peripheral blood. Receptors were obtained from a woman between 55 and 75 years old with acute or convalescent COVID-19.

This rearrangement joins TRBV5-1 to TRBJ2-3; perhaps TRBD1 as D (5 bases). Germline V gene data show CDR1 as SGHRS and CDR2 as YFSETQ. The CDR3 totals 16 residues. V was pared by 2 bases and J by 2 bases, with 15 bases between. For the CDR3, the DNA is TGCGCCAGCAGCTTAAAATCAGACAGACTCACAGATACGCAGTATTTT. This sequence encodes CASSLKSDRLTDTQYF.

The chain couples TRBV25-1 to TRBJ1-4, with D maybe TRBD1 (6 bases). This CDR3 is built from 13 residues. The V gene's germline CDR1 is MGHDK and CDR2 SYGVNS. Trimming pared 5 bases from V and 6 bases from J, leaving 10 bases between. The CDR3 here is CASSSAGDEKLFF. CDR3 nucleotides: TGTGCCAGCAGTTCCGCAGGGGATGAAAAACTGTTTTTT.

The V and J genes are TRBV6-1 and TRBJ1-4; 9 bases align to TRBD1. The CDR3 runs 17 residues. V shed 0 bases and J 3 bases; nucleotides not matched to a gene: 5. The V gene's germline CDR1 is MNHNS and CDR2 SASEGT. In DNA form, the CDR3 reads TGTGCCAGCAGTGAAGCCTACAGGGGGCAGGCTAATGAAAAACTGTTTTTT. Translation gives CASSEAYRGQANEKLFF.

The sample holds many counts of this clone. This CDR3 reads CASSQTGVYNEQFF. In DNA, the CDR3 is TGTGCCAGCAGCCAAACAGGGGTCTACAATGAGCAGTTCTTC. The V call is TRBV6-5, the J call TRBJ2-1; 7 bases are a match to TRBD1. The CDR3 loop spans 14 amino acids. CDR1 is MNHEY, CDR2 SVGAGI, per germline. Trimming cost V 6 bases and J 3 bases; bases outside gene matches: 5.

The gene calls are TRBV28 and TRBJ1-4; 9 bases are a match to TRBD1. The CDR3 covers 15 residues. CDR1 and CDR2 from the germline V gene are MDHEN and SYDVKM. V dropped 3 bases and J dropped 7; count of bases not matched to a gene: 6. CDR3 DNA sequence: TGTGCCAGCAGTTTGGTGGGACAGGGTGGTGAAAAACTGTTTTTT. Amino acid sequence: CASSLVGQGGEKLFF.

The chain couples TRBV6-5 to TRBJ1-2; a weak D match, TRBD1 (6 bases). The CDR3 consists of 12 residues. CDR1 and CDR2 (germline): MNHEY, SVGAGI. The ends were cut back, 7 bases at V and 2 bases at J, with 8 bases in the middle. The CDR3 protein is CASNRVNYGYTF. The CDR3 nucleotides are TGTGCCAGCAACAGGGTGAACTATGGCTACACCTTC.